The entry below gives a single T cell receptor beta chain sequence along with its context. TCRdb reprocessed the 5' RACE reads via MiXCR and lists one record per CDR3 protein. The data hold a few hundred thousand distinct CDR3 sequences, with about 8% observed a single time. The sample comes from a study of identical twins. The CDR3 contains 17 residues. J lost 6 bases, V lost 0 bases, and 9 bases had no gene match. Germline-derived CDR1 and CDR2 are SGDLS and YYNGEE. This sample also appeared in a second study, on yellow fever vaccine responses in identical twins.

The gene calls are TRBV9 and TRBJ2-4, with TRBD1 identical over 10 bases. This TCR derives from a woman aged 18-29 years in good health. The sequenced sample consisted of CD8+ T cells sorted from blood. The CDR3 nucleotides are TGTGCCAGCAGCGTAGAGGGGCGGGACAGGGGACCAAACATTCAGTACTTC. Protein product: CASSVEGRDRGPNIQYF.